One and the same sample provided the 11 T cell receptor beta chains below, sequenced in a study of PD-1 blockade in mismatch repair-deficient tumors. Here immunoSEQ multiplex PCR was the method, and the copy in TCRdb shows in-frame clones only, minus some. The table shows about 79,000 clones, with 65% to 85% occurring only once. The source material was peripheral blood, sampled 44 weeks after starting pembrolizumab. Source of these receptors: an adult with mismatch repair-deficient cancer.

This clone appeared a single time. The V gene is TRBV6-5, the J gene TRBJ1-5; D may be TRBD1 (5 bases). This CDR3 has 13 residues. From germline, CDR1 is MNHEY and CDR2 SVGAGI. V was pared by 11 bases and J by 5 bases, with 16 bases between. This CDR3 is CAGRRDGDQPQHF. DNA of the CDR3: TGTGCCGGTCGGAGGGACGGGGATCAGCCCCAGCATTTT.

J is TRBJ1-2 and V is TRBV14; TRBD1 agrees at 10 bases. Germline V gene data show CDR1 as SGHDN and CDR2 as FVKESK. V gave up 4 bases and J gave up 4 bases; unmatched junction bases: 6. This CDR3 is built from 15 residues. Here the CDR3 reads CASSPRTGGGYGYTF. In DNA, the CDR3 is TGTGCCAGCAGCCCTCGGACAGGGGGAGGCTATGGCTACACCTTC.

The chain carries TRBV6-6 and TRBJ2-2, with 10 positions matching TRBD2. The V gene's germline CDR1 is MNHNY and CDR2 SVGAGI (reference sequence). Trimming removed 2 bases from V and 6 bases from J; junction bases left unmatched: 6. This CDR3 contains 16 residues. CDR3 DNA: TGTGCCAGCAGTTACCTAGCGGGAGATTTTGCCGGGGAGCTGTTTTTT. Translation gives CASSYLAGDFAGELFF.

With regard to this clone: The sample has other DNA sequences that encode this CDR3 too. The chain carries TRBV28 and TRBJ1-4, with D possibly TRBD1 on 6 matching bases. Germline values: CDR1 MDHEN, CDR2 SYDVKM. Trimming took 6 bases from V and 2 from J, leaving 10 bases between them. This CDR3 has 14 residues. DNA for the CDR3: TGTGCCAGCAGGCCTGGACAGACTAATGAAAAACTGTTTTTT. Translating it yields CASRPGQTNEKLFF.

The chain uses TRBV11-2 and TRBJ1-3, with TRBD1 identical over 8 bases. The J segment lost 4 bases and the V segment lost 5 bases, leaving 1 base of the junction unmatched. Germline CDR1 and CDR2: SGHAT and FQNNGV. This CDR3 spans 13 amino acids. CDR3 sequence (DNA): TGTGCCAGCAGCAGGACAGGGGGAAACACCATATATTTT. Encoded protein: CASSRTGGNTIYF.

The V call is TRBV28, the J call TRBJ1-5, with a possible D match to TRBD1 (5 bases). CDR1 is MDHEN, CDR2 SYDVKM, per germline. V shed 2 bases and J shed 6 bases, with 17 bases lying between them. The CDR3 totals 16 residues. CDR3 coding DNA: TGTGCCAGCAGTTTACCCCACGGGAGCGGGGGTCAGCCCCAGCATTTT. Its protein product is CASSLPHGSGGQPQHF.

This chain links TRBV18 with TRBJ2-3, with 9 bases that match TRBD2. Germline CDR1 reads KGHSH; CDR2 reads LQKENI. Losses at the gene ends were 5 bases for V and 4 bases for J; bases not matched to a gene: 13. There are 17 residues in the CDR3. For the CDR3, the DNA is TGTGCCAGCTCATTAACCCCCCTAGCGGGAATCGCAGATACGCAGTATTTT. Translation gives CASSLTPLAGIADTQYF.

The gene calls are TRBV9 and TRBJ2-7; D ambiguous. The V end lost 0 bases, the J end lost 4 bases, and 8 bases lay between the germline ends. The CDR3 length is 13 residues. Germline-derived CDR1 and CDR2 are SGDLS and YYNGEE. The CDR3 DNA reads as TGTGCCAGCAGCGTAGAACAGTCATACGAGCAGTACTTC. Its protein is CASSVEQSYEQYF.

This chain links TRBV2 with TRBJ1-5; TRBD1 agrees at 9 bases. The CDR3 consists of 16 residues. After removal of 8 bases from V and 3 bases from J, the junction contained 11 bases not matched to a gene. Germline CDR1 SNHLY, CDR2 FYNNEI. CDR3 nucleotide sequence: TGTGCCAGCTTGTCGGGGACAGGGACCAACAATCAGCCCCAGCATTTT. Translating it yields CASLSGTGTNNQPQHF.

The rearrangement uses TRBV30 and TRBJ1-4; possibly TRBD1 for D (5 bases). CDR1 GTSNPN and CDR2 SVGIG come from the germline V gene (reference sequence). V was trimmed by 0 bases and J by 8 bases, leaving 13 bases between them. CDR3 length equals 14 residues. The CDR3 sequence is CAWSVGGTAEKLFF. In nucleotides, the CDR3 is TGTGCCTGGAGTGTTGGGGGAACGGCGGAAAAACTGTTTTTT.

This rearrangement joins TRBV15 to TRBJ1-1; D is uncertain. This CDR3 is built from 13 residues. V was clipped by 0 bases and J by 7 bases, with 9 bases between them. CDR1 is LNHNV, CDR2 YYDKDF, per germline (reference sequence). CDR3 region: CATSRDRRSEAFF. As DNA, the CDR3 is TGTGCCACCAGCAGAGACAGACGGAGTGAAGCTTTCTTT.